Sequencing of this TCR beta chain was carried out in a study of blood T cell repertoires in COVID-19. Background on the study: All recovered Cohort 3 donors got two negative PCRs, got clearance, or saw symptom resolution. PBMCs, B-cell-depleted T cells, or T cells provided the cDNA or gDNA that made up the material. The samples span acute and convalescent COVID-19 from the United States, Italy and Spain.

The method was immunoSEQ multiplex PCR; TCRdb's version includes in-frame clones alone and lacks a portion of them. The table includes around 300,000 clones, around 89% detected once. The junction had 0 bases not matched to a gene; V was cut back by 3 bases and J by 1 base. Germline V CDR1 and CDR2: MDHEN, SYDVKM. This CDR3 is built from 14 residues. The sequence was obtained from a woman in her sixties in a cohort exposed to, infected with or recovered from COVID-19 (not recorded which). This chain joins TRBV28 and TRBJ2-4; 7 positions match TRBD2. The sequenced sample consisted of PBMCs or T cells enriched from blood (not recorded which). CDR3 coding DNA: TGTGCCAGCAGTTTGGGGGGGGCCAAAAACATTCAGTACTTC. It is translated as CASSLGGAKNIQYF.